The clone carrying this TCR beta chain occurred a few times. This specimen belongs to a study of blood T cell repertoires in COVID-19. Study-level information: There were acute and convalescent COVID-19 samples, and they came from the United States, Italy and Spain.

The CDR3 contains 11 residues. Germline V gene lookup returns CDR1 SGHRS and CDR2 YFSETQ. V lost 4 bases and J lost 5, with 3 bases in between. Study processing details: Reference gene primer amplification gave nucleated cell count estimates. Repertoires were generated with immunoSEQ multiplex PCR, while TCRdb's copy carries only in-frame clones and drops some. The V and J calls and clone size are taken from that table; D and trimming were inferred from the DNA. Of about 57,000 clones listed, roughly 82% are singletons. The chain couples TRBV5-1 to TRBJ1-4; no reliable D call. Material: peripheral blood. This TCR derives from a woman aged 60-75 years with acute or convalescent COVID-19. The CDR3 loop is CASSLNEKLFF. Written as DNA, the CDR3 is TGCGCCAGCAGCCTAAATGAAAAACTGTTTTTT.